The T cell receptor (beta chain) under discussion was sequenced for a study of cytotoxic CD8 clonotypes in ibrutinib-treated CLL. The overall study: Response specimens were obtained following a median treatment duration of approximately 13 months, with a range of 6 to 36.

The germline V gene has CDR1 MNHEY and CDR2 SVGAGI. The CDR3 spans 14 residues. V was trimmed by 0 bases and J by 2 bases, leaving 7 bases between them. Sequencing was performed with immunoSEQ multiplex PCR; in TCRdb, only in-frame clones are kept and a portion is missing. This sample has about 15,000 clones, with approximately 82% found just once. This clone was seen once. The TCR originated in a human donor with chronic lymphocytic leukemia. The gene calls are TRBV6-5 and TRBJ1-1; no clear D. The sample consisted of PBMCs, taken before ibrutinib treatment. DNA for the CDR3: TGTGCCAGCAGTTACTCGCACAGAAACACTGAAGCTTTCTTT. Amino acid sequence: CASSYSHRNTEAFF.